The text below deals with one T cell receptor (beta chain). The data derive from a study of spatial heterogeneity in lung cancer. On the study more broadly: Detection consistently yielded more beta chains than alpha chains.

Every TCR cDNA molecule bore its own unique molecular identifier. MiXCR, run by TCRdb on the 5' RACE reads, gives a single entry per CDR3 protein. Of 90,000 or so distinct CDR3 sequences detected, roughly 9.5% appear once; the ten largest clones hold 6.9%. The CDR3 runs to 14 residues. The V gene's germline CDR1 is SGHRS and CDR2 YFSETQ. Trimming left V 0 bases short and J 0 bases short, with 6 bases between. The time point denotes: sample taken at primary tumor resection. Sequencing covered unsorted whole RNA taken from tumor, nontumor lung or frozen PBMC. The cohort: 70 to 85 early-stage, untreated non-small cell lung cancer patients.

The receptor was isolated from a male donor with early-stage non-small cell lung cancer. This rearrangement joins TRBV5-1 to TRBJ1-1; D gene ambiguous. Sequencing was performed on PBMCs, taken at surgery. The CDR3 sequence is CASSLDSLNTEAFF. The CDR3 DNA follows: TGCGCCAGCAGCTTGGACAGTCTGAACACTGAAGCTTTCTTT.